This T cell receptor (beta chain) was sequenced during a study of shared clonotypes between healthy human individuals. Overall study: A couple of female and a few male donors aged 18 to 49 were enrolled. Study-wide results and limits: Clonotypes shared by all four sorted-subset donors had higher generation probabilities than non-shared clonotypes.

Healthy adults negative for HIV, lacking recent acute infections or vaccinations, served as donors. Investigators divided CD4+ cells into CD45RA+ naive and CD45RA-negative memory subsets. TCRdb keeps only in-frame clones here, not all; method: immunoSEQ multiplex PCR. This table holds about 1.5 million clones, more than 95% found once. In regard to this clone: Its antigen is unknown.

V lost 3 bases and J 9 bases, leaving 13 bases between the germline ends. The CDR3 totals 13 residues. Germline V gene data show CDR1 as ENHRY and CDR2 as SYGVKD. The sequenced sample was naive CD4+ T cells sorted from blood. Subset here: CD45RA+ positively selected. This TCR derives from a man aged 25-45 years in good health. The V gene is TRBV10-3, the J gene TRBJ2-3; D is unresolved. The CDR3 region has the DNA TGTGCCATCAGTGAACCGAGTGGGGTAACGCAGTATTTT. Translated, it gives CAISEPSGVTQYF.